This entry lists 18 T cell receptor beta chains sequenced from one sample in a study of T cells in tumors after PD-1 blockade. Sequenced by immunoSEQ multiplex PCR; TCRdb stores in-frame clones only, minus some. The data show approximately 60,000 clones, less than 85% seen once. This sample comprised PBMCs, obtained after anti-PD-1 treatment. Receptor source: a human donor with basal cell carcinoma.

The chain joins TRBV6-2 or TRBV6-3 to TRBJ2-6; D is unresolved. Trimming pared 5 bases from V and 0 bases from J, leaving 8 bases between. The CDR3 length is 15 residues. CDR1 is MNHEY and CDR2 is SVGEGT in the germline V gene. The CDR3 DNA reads TGTGCCAGCAGTAAACGCGGCTCTGGGGCCAACGTCCTGACTTTC. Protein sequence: CASSKRGSGANVLTF.

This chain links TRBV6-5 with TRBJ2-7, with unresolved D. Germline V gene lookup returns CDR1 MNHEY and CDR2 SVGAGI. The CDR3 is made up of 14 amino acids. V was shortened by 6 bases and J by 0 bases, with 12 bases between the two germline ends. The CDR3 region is CASRRSRSSYEQYF. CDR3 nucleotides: TGTGCCAGCAGAAGGTCCCGCAGCTCCTACGAGCAGTACTTC.

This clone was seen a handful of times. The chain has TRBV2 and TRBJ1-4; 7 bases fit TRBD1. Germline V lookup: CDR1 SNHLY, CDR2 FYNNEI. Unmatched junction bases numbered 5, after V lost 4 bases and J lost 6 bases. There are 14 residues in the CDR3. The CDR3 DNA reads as TGTGCCAGCAGTGGACAGGGCTTAGATGAAAAACTGTTTTTT. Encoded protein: CASSGQGLDEKLFF. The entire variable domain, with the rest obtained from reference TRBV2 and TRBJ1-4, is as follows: EPEVTQTPSHQVTQMGQEVILRCVPISNHLYFYWYRQILGQKVEFLVSFYNNEISEKSEIFDDQFSVERPDGSNFTLKIRSTKLEDSAMYFCASSGQGLDEKLFFGSGTQLSVL.

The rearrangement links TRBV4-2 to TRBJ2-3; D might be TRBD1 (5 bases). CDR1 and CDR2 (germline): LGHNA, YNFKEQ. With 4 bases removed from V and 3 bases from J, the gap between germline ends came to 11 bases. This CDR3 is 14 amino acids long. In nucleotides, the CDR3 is TGTGCCAGCAGCCCCGGACAAACTACAGATACGCAGTATTTT. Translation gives CASSPGQTTDTQYF.

For the CDR3, the DNA is TGTGCCAGCAGTGGTACAGGGGGATCGACCGGGGAGCTGTTTTTT. Protein sequence: CASSGTGGSTGELFF. The chain joins TRBV6-4 to TRBJ2-2; 8 bases line up with TRBD1. CDR1 and CDR2 (germline): MRHNA, SNTAGT. V lost 4 bases to trimming and J lost 5 bases; unmatched junction nucleotides: 6. This CDR3 has 15 residues.

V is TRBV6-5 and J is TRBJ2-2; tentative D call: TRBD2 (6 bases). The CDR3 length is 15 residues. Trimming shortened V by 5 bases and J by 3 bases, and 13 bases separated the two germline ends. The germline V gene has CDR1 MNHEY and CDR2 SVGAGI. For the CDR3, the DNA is TGTGCCAGCAGTCCGAGCGGGTATGACACCGGGGAGCTGTTTTTT. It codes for CASSPSGYDTGELFF.

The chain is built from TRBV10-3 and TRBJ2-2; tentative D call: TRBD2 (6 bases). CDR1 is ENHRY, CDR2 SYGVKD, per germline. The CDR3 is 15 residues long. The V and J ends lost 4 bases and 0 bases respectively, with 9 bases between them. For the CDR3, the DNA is TGTGCCATCAGTGTTCGGGGGACGAACACCGGGGAGCTGTTTTTT. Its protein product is CAISVRGTNTGELFF.

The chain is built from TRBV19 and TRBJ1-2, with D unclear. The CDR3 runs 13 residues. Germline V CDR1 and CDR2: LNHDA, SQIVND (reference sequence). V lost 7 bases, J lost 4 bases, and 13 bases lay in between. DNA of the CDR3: TGTGCCAGTACCCCACAAGGAGCCTATGGCTACACCTTC. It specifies CASTPQGAYGYTF.

The DNA of the CDR3 is TGTGCCAGCAGTGTGCGACAGATGAACACTGAAGCTTTCTTT. Encoded protein: CASSVRQMNTEAFF. V gene TRBV2 combines with J gene TRBJ1-1; D is possibly TRBD1 (5 bases). The germline V gene has CDR1 SNHLY and CDR2 FYNNEI. This CDR3 contains 14 residues. Trimming pared 4 bases from V and 0 bases from J, leaving 9 bases between.

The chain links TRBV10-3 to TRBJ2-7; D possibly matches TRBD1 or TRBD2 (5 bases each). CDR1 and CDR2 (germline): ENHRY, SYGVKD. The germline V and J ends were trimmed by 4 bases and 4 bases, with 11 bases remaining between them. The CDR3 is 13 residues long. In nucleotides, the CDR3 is TGTGCCATCAGTGCCACCGGGGCGTACGAGCAGTACTTC. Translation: CAISATGAYEQYF.

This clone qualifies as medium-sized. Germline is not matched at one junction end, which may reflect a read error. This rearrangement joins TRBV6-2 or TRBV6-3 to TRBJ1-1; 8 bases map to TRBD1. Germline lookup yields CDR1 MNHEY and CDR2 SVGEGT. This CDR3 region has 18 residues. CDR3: CATSLRQGQVELGVQAFF. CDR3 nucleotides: TGTGCCACCAGTCTTCGACAGGGGCAGGTGGAACTGGGAGTACAGGCTTTCTTT.

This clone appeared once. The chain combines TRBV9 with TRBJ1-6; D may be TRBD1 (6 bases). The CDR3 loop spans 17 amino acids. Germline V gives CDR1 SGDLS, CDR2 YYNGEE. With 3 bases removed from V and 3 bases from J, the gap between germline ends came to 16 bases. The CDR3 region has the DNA TGTGCCAGCAGCGAGGGGAGAGGGGGACACTATAATTCACCCCTCCACTTT. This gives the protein CASSEGRGGHYNSPLHF.

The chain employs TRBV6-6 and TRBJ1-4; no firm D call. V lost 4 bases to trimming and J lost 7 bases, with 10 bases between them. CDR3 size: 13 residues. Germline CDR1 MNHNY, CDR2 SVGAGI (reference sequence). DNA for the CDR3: TGTGCCAGCAGTTTTGGGTTTAGTGAAAAACTGTTTTTT. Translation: CASSFGFSEKLFF.

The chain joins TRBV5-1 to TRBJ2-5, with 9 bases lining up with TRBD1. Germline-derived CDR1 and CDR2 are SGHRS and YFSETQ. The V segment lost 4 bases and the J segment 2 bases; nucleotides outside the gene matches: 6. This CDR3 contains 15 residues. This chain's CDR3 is CASSPGTGYQETQYF. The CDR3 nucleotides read TGCGCCAGCAGCCCCGGGACAGGGTATCAAGAGACCCAGTACTTC.

In nucleotides, the CDR3 is TGTGCCAGTAGTATAACAGGGCTGAACACTGAAGCTTTCTTT. It specifies CASSITGLNTEAFF. The gene calls are TRBV19 and TRBJ1-1, with TRBD1 as a possible D gene (6 bases). Germline V gene data show CDR1 as LNHDA and CDR2 as SQIVND (reference sequence). V was cut by 2 bases and J by 0 bases, with 7 bases left in between. CDR3 length equals 14 residues.

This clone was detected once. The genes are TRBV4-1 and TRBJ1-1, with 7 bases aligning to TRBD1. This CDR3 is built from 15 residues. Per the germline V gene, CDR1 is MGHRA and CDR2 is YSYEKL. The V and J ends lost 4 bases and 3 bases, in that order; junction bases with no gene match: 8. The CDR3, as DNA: TGCGCCAGCAGCCTGCGATCTACAGGGGACACTGAAGCTTTCTTT. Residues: CASSLRSTGDTEAFF.

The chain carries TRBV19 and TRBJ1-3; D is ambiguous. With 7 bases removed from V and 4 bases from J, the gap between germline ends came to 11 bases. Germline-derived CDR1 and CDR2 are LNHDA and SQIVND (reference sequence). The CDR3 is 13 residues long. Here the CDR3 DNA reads TGTGCCAGTATCCGGCGGCCGGGAAACACCATATATTTT. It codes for CASIRRPGNTIYF.

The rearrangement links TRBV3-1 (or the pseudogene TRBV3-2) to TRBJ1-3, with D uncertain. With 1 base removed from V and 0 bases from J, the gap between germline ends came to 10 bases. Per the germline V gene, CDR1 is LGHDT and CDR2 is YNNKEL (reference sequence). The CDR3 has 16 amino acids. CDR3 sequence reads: CASSQVPGVSGNTIYF. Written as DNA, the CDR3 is TGTGCCAGCAGCCAAGTTCCAGGAGTCTCTGGAAACACCATATATTTT.